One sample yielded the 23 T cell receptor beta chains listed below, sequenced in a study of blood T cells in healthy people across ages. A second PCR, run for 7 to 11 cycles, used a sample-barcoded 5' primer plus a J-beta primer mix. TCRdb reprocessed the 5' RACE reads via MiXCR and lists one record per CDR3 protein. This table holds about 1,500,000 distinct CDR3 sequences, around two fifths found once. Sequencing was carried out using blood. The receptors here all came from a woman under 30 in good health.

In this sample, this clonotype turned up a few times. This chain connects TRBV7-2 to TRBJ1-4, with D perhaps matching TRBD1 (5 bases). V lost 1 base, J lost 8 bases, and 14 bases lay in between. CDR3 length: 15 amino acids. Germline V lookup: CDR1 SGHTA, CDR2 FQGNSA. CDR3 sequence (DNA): TGTGCCAGCAGCTTAGACCCAGGCGGGGGGGAAAAACTGTTTTTT. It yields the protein CASSLDPGGGEKLFF. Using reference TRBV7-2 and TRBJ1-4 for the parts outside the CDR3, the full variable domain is GAGVSQSPSNKVTEKGKDVELRCDPISGHTALYWYRQSLGQGLEFLIYFQGNSAPDKSGLPSDRFSAERTGGSVSTLTIQRTQQEDSAVYLCASSLDPGGGEKLFFGSGTQLSVL.

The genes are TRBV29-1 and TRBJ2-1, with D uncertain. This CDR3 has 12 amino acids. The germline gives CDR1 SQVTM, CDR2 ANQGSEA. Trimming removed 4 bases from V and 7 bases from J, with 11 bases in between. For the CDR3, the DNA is TGCAGCGTTGCTACAGTCGGTAATGAGCAGTTCTTC. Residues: CSVATVGNEQFF.

CDR3 protein: CASSGGLAGSSYEQFF. The CDR3 region has the DNA TGTGCCAGCAGCGGGGGACTAGCGGGGTCCTCCTACGAGCAGTTCTTC. The chain recombines TRBV9 with TRBJ2-1; TRBD2 aligns across 13 bases. The CDR3 consists of 16 residues. CDR1 SGDLS and CDR2 YYNGEE come from the germline V gene. V trimming: 3 bases; J trimming: 10 bases; junction bases outside the gene matches: 10. The variable domain in full, with the rest retrieved from reference TRBV9 and TRBJ2-1, is DSGVTQTPKHLITATGQRVTLRCSPRSGDLSVYWYQQSLDQGLQFLIQYYNGEERAKGNILERFSAQQFPDLHSELNLSSLELGDSALYFCASSGGLAGSSYEQFFGPGTRLTVL.

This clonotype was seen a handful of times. CDR3 sequence (DNA): TGTGCCAGCAGCCACATAACTTGGGACGGCGATTCACCCCTCCACTTT. As protein: CASSHITWDGDSPLHF. The genes are TRBV3-1 and TRBJ1-6; tentative D call: TRBD1 (5 bases). Germline V lookup: CDR1 LGHDT, CDR2 YNNKEL (reference sequence). CDR3 length: 16 amino acids. Trimming removed 3 bases from V and 8 bases from J, with 17 bases in between.

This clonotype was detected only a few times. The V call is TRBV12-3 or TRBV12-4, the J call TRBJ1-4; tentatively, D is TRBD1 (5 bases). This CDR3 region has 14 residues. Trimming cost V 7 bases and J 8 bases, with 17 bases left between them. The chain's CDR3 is CASTPVGTVEKLFF. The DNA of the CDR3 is TGTGCCAGCACCCCCGTCGGGACGGTCGAAAAACTGTTTTTT.

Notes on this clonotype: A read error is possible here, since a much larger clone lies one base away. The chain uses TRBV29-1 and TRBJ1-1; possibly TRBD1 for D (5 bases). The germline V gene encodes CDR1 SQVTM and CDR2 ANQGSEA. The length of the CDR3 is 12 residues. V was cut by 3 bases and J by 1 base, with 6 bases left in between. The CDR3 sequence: CSVDRANTEAFF. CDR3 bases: TGCAGCGTTGACAGGGCGAACACTGAAGCTTTCTTT.

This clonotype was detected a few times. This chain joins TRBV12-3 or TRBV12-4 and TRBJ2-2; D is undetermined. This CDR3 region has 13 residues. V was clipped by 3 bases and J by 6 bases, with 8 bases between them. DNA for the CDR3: TGTGCCAGCAGTTTTCCCCCCTCCGGGGAGCTGTTTTTT. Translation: CASSFPPSGELFF.

CDR3 DNA sequence: TGTGCCAGCGGCCGAACTGGGGGGTCAGCTAATGGCTACACCTTC. Encoded protein: CASGRTGGSANGYTF. The chain links TRBV12-3 or TRBV12-4 to TRBJ1-2; D perhaps matches TRBD1 (5 bases). This CDR3 spans 15 amino acids. Trimming left V 8 bases short and J 6 bases short, with 22 bases between.

CDR3 sequence reads: CASSASLADGNYNEQFF. CDR3 DNA: TGTGCCAGCAGCGCCAGCCTAGCGGACGGTAACTACAATGAGCAGTTCTTC. This chain connects TRBV2 to TRBJ2-1; 7 bases are a match to TRBD2. The CDR3 is made up of 17 amino acids. V trimming: 6 bases; J trimming: 3 bases; junction bases outside the gene matches: 14. Looked up from germline, CDR1 is SNHLY and CDR2 is FYNNEI.

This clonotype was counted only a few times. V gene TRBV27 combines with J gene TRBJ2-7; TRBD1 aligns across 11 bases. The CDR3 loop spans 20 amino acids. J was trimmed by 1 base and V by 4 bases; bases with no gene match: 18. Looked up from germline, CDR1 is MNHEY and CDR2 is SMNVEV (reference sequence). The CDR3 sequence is CASSYRAGTGGTVRSYEQYF. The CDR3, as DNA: TGTGCCAGCAGTTATAGGGCCGGGACAGGGGGTACGGTTCGTTCCTACGAGCAGTACTTC.

CDR3 sequence reads: CAIRSGVLGTDTQYF. CDR3 nucleotide sequence: TGTGCCATCAGGTCGGGAGTCTTGGGCACAGATACGCAGTATTTT. The chain links TRBV10-3 to TRBJ2-3, with a tentative D call TRBD2 (6 bases). Germline V gene sequence: CDR1 ENHRY, CDR2 SYGVKD. The CDR3 is 15 residues long. V was shortened by 6 bases and J by 1 base, with 14 bases between the two germline ends.

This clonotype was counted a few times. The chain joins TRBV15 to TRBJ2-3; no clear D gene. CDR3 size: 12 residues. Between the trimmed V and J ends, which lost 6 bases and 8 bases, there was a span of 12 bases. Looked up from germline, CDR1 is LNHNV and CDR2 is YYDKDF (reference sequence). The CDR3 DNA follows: TGTGCCACCAGTGCCGAACCCGGTACGCAGTATTTT. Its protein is CATSAEPGTQYF.

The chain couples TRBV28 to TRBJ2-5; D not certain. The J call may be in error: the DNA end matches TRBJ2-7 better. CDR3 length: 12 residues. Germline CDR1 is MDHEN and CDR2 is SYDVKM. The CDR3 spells CASRGSLNEQYF. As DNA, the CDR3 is TGTGCCAGCAGGGGAAGCCTAAACGAGCAGTACTTC.

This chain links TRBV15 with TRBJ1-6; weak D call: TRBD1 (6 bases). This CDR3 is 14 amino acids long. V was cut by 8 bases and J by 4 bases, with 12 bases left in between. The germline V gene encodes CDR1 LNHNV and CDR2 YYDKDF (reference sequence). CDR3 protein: CATRGDTYNSPLHF. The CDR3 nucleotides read TGTGCCACCCGAGGGGACACATATAATTCACCCCTCCACTTT.

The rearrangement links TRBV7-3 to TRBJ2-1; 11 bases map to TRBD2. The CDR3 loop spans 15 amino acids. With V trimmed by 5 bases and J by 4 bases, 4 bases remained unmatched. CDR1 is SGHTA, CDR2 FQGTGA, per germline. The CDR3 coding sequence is TGTGCCAGCAGCATTAGCGGGGGGGCGTACAATGAGCAGTTCTTC. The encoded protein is CASSISGGAYNEQFF. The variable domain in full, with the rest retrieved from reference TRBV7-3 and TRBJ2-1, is GAGVSQTPSNKVTEKGKYVELRCDPISGHTALYWYRQSLGQGPEFLIYFQGTGAADDSGLPNDRFFAVRPEGSVSTLKIQRTERGDSAVYLCASSISGGAYNEQFFGPGTRLTVL.

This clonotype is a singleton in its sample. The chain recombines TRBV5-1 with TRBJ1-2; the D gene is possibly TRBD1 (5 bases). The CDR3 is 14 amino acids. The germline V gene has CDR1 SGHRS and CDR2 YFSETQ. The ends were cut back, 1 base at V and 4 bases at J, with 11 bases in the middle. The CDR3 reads CASSLWGESYGYTF. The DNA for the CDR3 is TGCGCCAGCAGCTTGTGGGGGGAGAGCTATGGCTACACCTTC.

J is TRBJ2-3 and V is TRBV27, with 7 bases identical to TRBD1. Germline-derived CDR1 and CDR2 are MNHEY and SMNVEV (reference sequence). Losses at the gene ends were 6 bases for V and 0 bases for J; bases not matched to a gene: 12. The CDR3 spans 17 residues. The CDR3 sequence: CASSSRLRQGSTDTQYF. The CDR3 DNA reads TGTGCCAGCAGCTCTCGCTTGAGACAGGGCAGCACAGATACGCAGTATTTT.

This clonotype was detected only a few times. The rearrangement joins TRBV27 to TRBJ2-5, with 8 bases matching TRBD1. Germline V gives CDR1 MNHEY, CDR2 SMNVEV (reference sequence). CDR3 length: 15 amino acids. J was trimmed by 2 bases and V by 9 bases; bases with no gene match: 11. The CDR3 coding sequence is TGTGCCAGTGGACGGACAGGGAATGCACAAGAGACCCAGTACTTC. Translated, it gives CASGRTGNAQETQYF.

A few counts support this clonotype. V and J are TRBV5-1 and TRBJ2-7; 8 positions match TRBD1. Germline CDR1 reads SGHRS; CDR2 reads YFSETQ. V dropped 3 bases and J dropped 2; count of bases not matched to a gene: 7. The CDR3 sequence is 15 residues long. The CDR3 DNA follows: TGCGCCAGCAGCTCCAGAGGACAGGGCACCTACGAGCAGTACTTC. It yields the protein CASSSRGQGTYEQYF.

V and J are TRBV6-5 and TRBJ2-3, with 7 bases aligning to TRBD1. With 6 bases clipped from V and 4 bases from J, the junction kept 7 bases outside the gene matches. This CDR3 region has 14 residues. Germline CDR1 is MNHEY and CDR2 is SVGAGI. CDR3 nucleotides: TGTGCCAGCAGACCGACAGGGCCACCAGATACGCAGTATTTT. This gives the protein CASRPTGPPDTQYF.

CDR3 coding DNA: TGCAGTGCTGGCGCCCCCTTGGATGGCTACACCTTC. Translation gives CSAGAPLDGYTF. The genes are TRBV20-1 and TRBJ1-2; no reliable D call. Germline-derived CDR1 and CDR2 are DFQATT and SNEGSKA (reference sequence). This CDR3 spans 12 amino acids. With 5 bases removed from V and 6 bases from J, the gap between germline ends came to 13 bases.

In DNA, the CDR3 is TGTGCCAGCAGCTCACCGATGAGAGGCTACACCTTC. Translation: CASSSPMRGYTF. V and J are TRBV7-2 and TRBJ1-2; D not resolved. The CDR3 loop spans 12 amino acids. Trimming removed 4 bases from V and 8 bases from J, with 11 bases in between. From germline, CDR1 is SGHTA and CDR2 FQGNSA. Complete variable domain (other parts from reference TRBV7-2 and TRBJ1-2): GAGVSQSPSNKVTEKGKDVELRCDPISGHTALYWYRQSLGQGLEFLIYFQGNSAPDKSGLPSDRFSAERTGGSVSTLTIQRTQQEDSAVYLCASSSPMRGYTFGSGTRLTVV.

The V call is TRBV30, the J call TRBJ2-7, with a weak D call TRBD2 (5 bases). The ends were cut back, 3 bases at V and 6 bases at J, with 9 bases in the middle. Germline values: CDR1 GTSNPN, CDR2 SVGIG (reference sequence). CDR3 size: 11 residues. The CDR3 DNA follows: TGTGCCTGGAGCGGGATGGGCGAGCAGTACTTC. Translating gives CAWSGMGEQYF.